The rows below give T cell receptor beta chains drawn from one sample of a study of blood T cell repertoires in COVID-19. Repertoires were generated with immunoSEQ multiplex PCR, while TCRdb's copy carries only in-frame clones and drops some. The sample carries about 260,000 clones, roughly 90% recorded once. Sequenced input: peripheral blood. All receptors come from a man aged 55-75 years who had recovered from COVID-19. Each CDR3 is given with its conserved first and last residue. The D gene is left open where the match is weak. The size field is filled for only some rows; it gives once, few, many or a size class.

TRBJ2-2	TRBD2	TRBV4-2	NA	TGTGCCAGCAGCCAAGATCCAAAGCGGGGGGGATTGAACACCGGGGAGCTGTTTTTT	CASSQDPKRGGLNTGELFF
TRBJ2-1	NA	TRBV7-7	NA	TGTGCTAGCAGCCCAGGGTTCGGTGAGCAGTTCTTC	CASSPGFGEQFF
TRBJ2-7	NA	TRBV14	NA	TGTGCCAGCAGCCAAGATCTTTCCCCGGGTTTCTCCTACGAGCAGTACTTC	CASSQDLSPGFSYEQYF
TRBJ1-6	NA	TRBV4-2	once	TGTGCCAGCAGGTTGCAGTCGGGATCACCCCTCCACTTT	CASRLQSGSPLHF
TRBJ2-1	TRBD2	TRBV7-8	NA	TGTGCCAGCAGCTTAAAGGGACTAGCGGGTACGAGCTCCTACAATGAGCAGTTCTTC	CASSLKGLAGTSSYNEQFF
TRBJ1-4	NA	TRBV19	NA	TGTGCCAGTAGTAGTCCGAAGGGGACTAATGAAAAACTGTTTTTT	CASSSPKGTNEKLFF
TRBJ1-1	TRBD1	TRBV9	NA	TGTGCCAGCAGCCGGACAGGGTCTCAGGGGCGCACTGAAGCTTTCTTT	CASSRTGSQGRTEAFF
TRBJ1-2	TRBD1	TRBV5-4	NA	TGTGCCAGCAGCGGAACAAGGACAGGGGATTATGGCTACACCTTC	CASSGTRTGDYGYTF
TRBJ1-4	TRBD1	TRBV24-1	once	TGTGCCACCAGTGACGGACAGGGTGTCGGTAGCGAAAAACTGTTTTTT	CATSDGQGVGSEKLFF
TRBJ2-7	NA	TRBV5-1	NA	TGCGCCAGCAGCCCCGGCCCCGGGATAAATTCCTACGAGCAGTACTTC	CASSPGPGINSYEQYF
TRBJ2-2	TRBD1	TRBV3-1/TRBV3-2	NA	TGTGCCAGCAGCCTCTACCGGGACAGAAGTCACACCGGGGAGCTGTTTTTT	CASSLYRDRSHTGELFF
TRBJ2-6	NA	TRBV19	NA	TGTGCCAGTAACCACCATAGCTCTGGGGCCAACGTCCTGACTTTC	CASNHHSSGANVLTF
TRBJ2-3	NA	TRBV24-1	NA	TGTGCCACCAGTGACCGAAGCGGGCCTAGCACAGATACGCAGTATTTT	CATSDRSGPSTDTQYF
TRBJ1-5	NA	TRBV5-6	NA	TGTGCCAGCAGCTTGACAGGGAAAGGCAATCAGCCCCAGCATTTT	CASSLTGKGNQPQHF
TRBJ1-1	TRBD1	TRBV5-1	NA	TGCGCCAGCAGCCCGGGACAGACGAACACTGAAGCTTTCTTT	CASSPGQTNTEAFF
TRBJ1-6	TRBD1	TRBV6-4	NA	TGTGCCAGCAGTGAAATGACAGGGGAAAATTCACCCCTCCACTTT	CASSEMTGENSPLHF
TRBJ2-7	TRBD2	TRBV9	NA	TGTGCCAGCAGCTCAAAGACTAGCGGGGTTGAAGGCGAGCAGTACTTC	CASSSKTSGVEGEQYF
TRBJ2-3	TRBD2	TRBV6-1	once	TGTGCCAGCAGTGACCAGCGGGGGACTAGCACAGATACGCAGTATTTT	CASSDQRGTSTDTQYF
TRBJ2-7	TRBD2	TRBV11-2	few	TGTGCCAGCAGCGTCTTTGGCGGGGGGGCTTACGAGCAGTACTTC	CASSVFGGGAYEQYF
TRBJ1-2	TRBD1	TRBV19	NA	TGTGCCAGTAGTACCGGACAGGGGGGCTATGGCTACACCTTC	CASSTGQGGYGYTF
TRBJ2-7	NA	TRBV5-4	once	TGTGCCAGAGTTACAGGGTACTACGAGCAGTACTTC	CARVTGYYEQYF
TRBJ2-3	TRBD2	TRBV11-2	NA	TGTGCCAGCAGCCATAGCGGGGCCAGCACAGATACGCAGTATTTT	CASSHSGASTDTQYF
TRBJ1-3	TRBD1	TRBV19	NA	TGTGCCAGTAGGATCGGACAGGGCGGAAACACCATATATTTT	CASRIGQGGNTIYF